This TCR beta chain was identified in a study of T-cell memory formation after mild COVID-19. Study-wide context: TCR clusters were largely donor specific. Overall study results and limits: Clones that contracted clustered mainly in CM and EM if CD4+ and in EMRA if CD8+. The study found balanced CD4/CD8 in clones contracting day 15 to 85 and a CD4+ lean in later expanders.

TCRdb itself ran the 5' RACE reads through MiXCR, one entry per CDR3 protein. This sample has about 1,600 distinct CDR3 sequences; around 63% occur once, and the top ten carry about 10%. In this sample, this clonotype is large. Its antigen is currently unknown. Germline trimming cut 5 bases from V and 6 bases from J; bases unmatched to any gene: 7. The CDR3 runs 13 residues. Germline V lookup: CDR1 KGHSH, CDR2 LQKENI. The chain is built from TRBV18 and TRBJ2-7; TRBD1 agrees at 7 bases. The TCR sequence derives from an adult who had mild COVID-19 (a few samples of this study predate the infection). Cell type and time point are not known. The sample comprised PBMCs or a T cell subset sorted from them (not recorded which). As DNA, the CDR3 is TGTGCCAGCTCATCAACAGGGGTTAGCGAGCAGTACTTC. Its translation is CASSSTGVSEQYF.